This T cell receptor beta chain was captured in a study of blood T cell repertoires in COVID-19. Study background: Samples representing acute and convalescent COVID-19 were sourced from the United States, Italy and Spain. PBMCs, B-cell-depleted T cells, or T cells provided the cDNA or gDNA that made up the material.

In its sample, this clone was seen a few times. Original processing methods: Amplified reference gene primers provided the basis for estimating nucleated cell counts. Using immunoSEQ multiplex PCR, the repertoire was profiled, and TCRdb retains in-frame clones only, with some absent. The DNA was the basis for D and trimming; V, J and clone size are from that table. Of about 300,000 clones detected, around 88% appear once; the ten largest clones hold approximately 1.5%. Sequencing input: peripheral blood. The sequence was collected from a woman between 45 and 60 years old with acute or convalescent COVID-19.

CDR3 loop: CASSLDGTAQPQHF. Here the CDR3 DNA reads TGCGCCAGCAGCTTGGATGGGACAGCACAGCCCCAGCATTTT. The chain couples TRBV5-1 to TRBJ1-5; 7 bases line up with TRBD1. Germline V gene data show CDR1 as SGHRS and CDR2 as YFSETQ. This CDR3 has 14 residues. The J segment lost 7 bases and the V segment lost 0 bases, leaving 4 bases of the junction unmatched.